The 25 T cell receptor beta chains listed next were all sequenced from one sample in a study of radiotherapy plus CTLA-4 blockade in lung cancer. The assay was immunoSEQ multiplex PCR, and TCRdb's table has in-frame clones only and misses some. Of approximately 40,000 clones in the sample, 75% to 80% were seen once. Sample: peripheral blood, taken from a patient treated with radiotherapy plus ipilimumab. These receptors were obtained from a human donor with non-small cell lung cancer whose response to radiotherapy plus ipilimumab could not be evaluated.

V and J are TRBV12-5 and TRBJ2-1, with D tentatively TRBD1 (6 bases). Germline assignment: CDR1 LGHNT and CDR2 FRNRAP. V lost 5 bases and J 0 bases, leaving 17 bases between the germline ends. The CDR3 extends over 17 amino acids. CDR3 in DNA: TGTGCTAGTGGTCGCGCCAACACAGGGACCTCCTACAATGAGCAGTTCTTC. It yields the protein CASGRANTGTSYNEQFF.

The rearrangement joins TRBV19 to TRBJ1-2, with D possibly matching TRBD1 (6 bases). Trimming removed 6 bases at V and 3 bases at J, with 17 bases between. The CDR3 runs to 15 residues. The germline V gene encodes CDR1 LNHDA and CDR2 SQIVND (reference sequence). CDR3 in DNA: TGTGCCAGTAGATCGACAGGACTGCAGGACTATGGCTACACCTTC. Residues: CASRSTGLQDYGYTF.

The CDR3 loop reads CASSPHQGVGAFF. CDR3 nucleotide sequence: TGTGCCAGCAGTCCCCACCAGGGGGTGGGAGCTTTCTTT. The chain couples TRBV27 to TRBJ1-1; TRBD1 matches 7 bases. Germline CDR1 and CDR2: MNHEY and SMNVEV (reference sequence). The CDR3 extends over 13 amino acids. The trim removed 5 bases at V and 10 bases at J, leaving 10 bases unmatched.

The V call is TRBV9, the J call TRBJ2-1; 11 bases align to TRBD2. This CDR3 spans 15 amino acids. V shed 3 bases, J shed 4 bases, and the junction held 3 bases outside the gene matches. Germline V lookup: CDR1 SGDLS, CDR2 YYNGEE. The CDR3 reads CASSAGLAEYNEQFF. The CDR3, as DNA: TGTGCCAGCAGCGCGGGACTAGCGGAGTACAATGAGCAGTTCTTC.

The chain couples TRBV7-2 to TRBJ2-7, with D possibly TRBD2 on 5 matching bases. Germline loops: CDR1 SGHTA, CDR2 FQGNSA. The CDR3 is 16 amino acids. Trimming left V 1 base short and J 0 bases short, with 13 bases between. The CDR3 DNA reads as TGTGCCAGCAGCTTAGGACTAACGTCCTACTCCTACGAGCAGTACTTC. Residues: CASSLGLTSYSYEQYF.

This clone was recorded once. This sequence joins TRBV27 and TRBJ2-7, with a possible D match to TRBD2 (6 bases). The CDR3 has 12 residues. Germline CDR1 is MNHEY and CDR2 is SMNVEV (reference sequence). Trimming took 2 bases from V and 4 from J, leaving 6 bases between them. The CDR3 sequence is CASSLGGYEQYF. The CDR3 nucleotides read TGTGCCAGCAGTTTAGGGGGGTACGAGCAGTACTTC.

V and J are TRBV4-3 and TRBJ2-2; 7 positions match TRBD1. Looked up from germline, CDR1 is LGHNA and CDR2 is YSLEER. The CDR3 has 15 residues. V lost 3 bases and J lost 4; bases outside the gene matches: 5. CDR3 bases: TGCGCCAGCAGCCAGGGGGCAGGGGGCACCGGGGAGCTGTTTTTT. It specifies CASSQGAGGTGELFF.

CDR3 sequence (DNA): TGCGCCAGCAGCATATCCGGGACAGGGGACTATCTACTGTACCAAGAGACCCAGTACTTC. It translates to CASSISGTGDYLLYQETQYF. The rearrangement uses TRBV5-1 and TRBJ2-5, with 10 bases aligning to TRBD1. The germline gives CDR1 SGHRS, CDR2 YFSETQ. With 4 bases clipped from V and 0 bases from J, the junction kept 18 bases outside the gene matches. This CDR3 comprises 20 residues.

The chain is built from TRBV5-1 and TRBJ1-3, with D perhaps TRBD1 (5 bases). The V gene's germline CDR1 is SGHRS and CDR2 YFSETQ. V gave up 7 bases and J gave up 0 bases, with 11 bases separating them. The CDR3 is 14 residues long. The CDR3 reads CASHPDSSGNTIYF. The CDR3 DNA reads TGCGCCAGCCACCCCGACAGCTCTGGAAACACCATATATTTT. The entire variable domain, with the rest obtained from reference TRBV5-1 and TRBJ1-3, is as follows: KAGVTQTPRYLIKTRGQQVTLSCSPISGHRSVSWYQQTPGQGLQFLFEYFSETQRNKGNFPGRFSGRQFSNSRSEMNVSTLELGDSALYLCASHPDSSGNTIYFGEGSWLTVV.

This chain uses TRBV7-2 with TRBJ2-5; 11 nucleotides align to TRBD2. The V segment lost 3 bases and the J segment 1 base; nucleotides outside the gene matches: 4. This CDR3 contains 16 residues. The germline V gene has CDR1 SGHTA and CDR2 FQGNSA. The CDR3 reads CASSFGTSGFQETQYF. Written as DNA, the CDR3 is TGTGCCAGCAGCTTTGGGACTAGCGGATTCCAAGAGACCCAGTACTTC.

The rearrangement joins TRBV28 to TRBJ1-2; TRBD1 is a possible D gene (5 bases). The CDR3 spans 13 residues. Germline CDR1 MDHEN, CDR2 SYDVKM. Trimming left V 2 bases short and J 3 bases short, with 7 bases between. This CDR3 reads CASSLVQDYGYTF. CDR3 coding DNA: TGTGCCAGCAGTTTAGTACAGGACTATGGCTACACCTTC.

The chain joins TRBV5-4 to TRBJ1-1, with 7 bases that match TRBD1. The CDR3 is 15 residues long. Losses at the gene ends were 4 bases for V and 3 bases for J; bases not matched to a gene: 9. Germline values: CDR1 SGHNT, CDR2 YYREEE (reference sequence). The CDR3 is CASSLQGGAYTEAFF. CDR3 in DNA: TGTGCCAGCAGCCTTCAAGGGGGCGCGTACACTGAAGCTTTCTTT.

This clone was seen a few times. The chain recombines TRBV7-6 with TRBJ2-6; a possible D gene is TRBD2 (6 bases). The CDR3 has 18 residues. CDR1 is SGHVS, CDR2 FNYEAQ, per germline. Trimming left V 2 bases short and J 0 bases short, with 14 bases between. CDR3 sequence reads: CASSLSPGVRSGANVLTF. Written as DNA, the CDR3 is TGTGCCAGCAGCTTAAGCCCGGGGGTCCGCTCTGGGGCCAACGTCCTGACTTTC.

This clone was observed a few times. The J gene is TRBJ2-1, the V gene TRBV29-1; 10 bases line up with TRBD2. Looked up from germline, CDR1 is SQVTM and CDR2 is ANQGSEA. The CDR3 sequence is 14 residues long. V shed 5 bases, J shed 3 bases, and the junction held 4 bases outside the gene matches. This CDR3 is CSVTLAGDYNEQFF. The CDR3 coding sequence is TGCAGCGTTACGCTAGCGGGGGACTACAATGAGCAGTTCTTC.

This clone occurred a few times. The CDR3 loop is CASSFQWGENEQFF. Written as DNA, the CDR3 is TGTGCCAGCAGCTTCCAATGGGGAGAGAATGAGCAGTTCTTC. This rearrangement joins TRBV5-5 to TRBJ2-1; maybe TRBD2 (5 bases). CDR1 SGHKS and CDR2 YYEKEE come from the germline V gene (reference sequence). Trimming took off 2 bases at V and 7 bases at J, with 13 bases between the two ends. The CDR3 has 14 amino acids.

In its sample, this clone was seen once. V gene TRBV9 combines with J gene TRBJ2-3; 14 positions agree with TRBD2. The CDR3 is 16 residues long. V was clipped by 4 bases and J by 5 bases; unmatched bases: 6. Germline V gene sequence: CDR1 SGDLS, CDR2 YYNGEE. The CDR3 bases are TGTGCCAGCAGCTTGGGACTAGCGGGGGTCGTAGATACGCAGTATTTT. It codes for CASSLGLAGVVDTQYF.

The chain carries TRBV7-9 and TRBJ2-7, with a tentative D call TRBD2 (6 bases). The V end lost 1 base, the J end lost 10 bases, and 14 bases lay between the germline ends. The CDR3 extends over 13 amino acids. CDR1 is SEHNR, CDR2 FQNEAQ, per germline (reference sequence). The CDR3 nucleotides read TGTGCCAGCAGCTTAGAAGGCTTCGGGACTCAGTACTTC. Its translation: CASSLEGFGTQYF.

The chain has TRBV7-2 and TRBJ2-5; D may be TRBD2 (5 bases). In germline, CDR1 is SGHTA, CDR2 FQGNSA. The CDR3 length is 14 residues. Trimming left V 1 base short and J 4 bases short, with 10 bases between. The CDR3 DNA follows: TGTGCCAGCAGCTTAGAACCCGGGATAGAGACCCAGTACTTC. This encodes CASSLEPGIETQYF. The whole variable domain, filled in from reference TRBV7-2 and TRBJ2-5, reads GAGVSQSPSNKVTEKGKDVELRCDPISGHTALYWYRQSLGQGLEFLIYFQGNSAPDKSGLPSDRFSAERTGGSVSTLTIQRTQQEDSAVYLCASSLEPGIETQYFGPGTRLLVL.

The V and J genes are TRBV5-1 and TRBJ1-2; 7 bases fit TRBD1. The CDR3 is made up of 13 amino acids. The germline gives CDR1 SGHRS, CDR2 YFSETQ. V dropped 2 bases and J dropped 7; count of bases not matched to a gene: 5. The CDR3 DNA follows: TGCGCCAGCAGCTTCACAGGGGAAGGTGGCTACACCTTC. Amino acids: CASSFTGEGGYTF.

V and J are TRBV18 and TRBJ1-4; no firm D call. Trimming took 6 bases from V and 4 from J, leaving 12 bases between them. The CDR3 sequence is 14 residues long. CDR1 KGHSH and CDR2 LQKENI come from the germline V gene. CDR3 sequence: CASSQGRDNEKLFF. CDR3 DNA sequence: TGTGCCAGCTCCCAAGGGAGGGATAATGAAAAACTGTTTTTT.

V is TRBV5-5 and J is TRBJ2-1; 8 bases match TRBD1. The length of the CDR3 is 15 residues. The germline gives CDR1 SGHKS, CDR2 YYEKEE (reference sequence). The V segment lost 4 bases and the J segment 6 bases; nucleotides outside the gene matches: 9. The DNA of the CDR3 is TGTGCCAGCAGCACCCGCGGGCAGGGGGCCAATGAGCAGTTCTTC. The encoded protein is CASSTRGQGANEQFF.

There are a few counts of this clone. The V and J genes are TRBV10-1 and TRBJ2-7; perhaps TRBD2 as D (5 bases). This CDR3 contains 10 residues. Deletions cut 10 bases from V and 7 bases from J, with 11 bases between. The germline V gene encodes CDR1 WNHNN and CDR2 SYGVQD (reference sequence). CDR3 in DNA: TGCGCCACGCAAGGCGGGGAGCAGTACTTC. Amino acids: CATQGGEQYF.

This chain uses TRBV4-1 with TRBJ2-7; 8 bases are shared with TRBD1. Germline V gives CDR1 MGHRA, CDR2 YSYEKL. The CDR3 is 15 amino acids. Losses at the gene ends were 4 bases for V and 1 base for J; bases not matched to a gene: 6. In DNA, the CDR3 is TGCGCCAGCAGCCTCAGGACAGGGAATTCCTACGAGCAGTACTTC. As protein: CASSLRTGNSYEQYF.

The gene calls are TRBV5-1 and TRBJ2-5; 7 bases are a match to TRBD1. Trimming took 4 bases from V and 1 from J; bases not matched to a gene: 7. Germline CDR1 SGHRS, CDR2 YFSETQ. The CDR3 consists of 15 residues. CDR3 residues: CASSPTSGGQETQYF. The DNA of the CDR3 is TGCGCCAGCAGCCCTACATCAGGGGGCCAAGAGACCCAGTACTTC.

In this sample, this clone turned up a few times. The rearrangement joins TRBV7-2 to TRBJ1-2; perhaps TRBD1 as D (6 bases). Trimming removed 5 bases at V and 4 bases at J, with 14 bases between. The germline V gene has CDR1 SGHTA and CDR2 FQGNSA. The CDR3 extends over 14 amino acids. CDR3 sequence: CASSRGKGVYGYTF. CDR3 DNA sequence: TGTGCCAGCAGCCGCGGTAAGGGGGTCTATGGCTACACCTTC.